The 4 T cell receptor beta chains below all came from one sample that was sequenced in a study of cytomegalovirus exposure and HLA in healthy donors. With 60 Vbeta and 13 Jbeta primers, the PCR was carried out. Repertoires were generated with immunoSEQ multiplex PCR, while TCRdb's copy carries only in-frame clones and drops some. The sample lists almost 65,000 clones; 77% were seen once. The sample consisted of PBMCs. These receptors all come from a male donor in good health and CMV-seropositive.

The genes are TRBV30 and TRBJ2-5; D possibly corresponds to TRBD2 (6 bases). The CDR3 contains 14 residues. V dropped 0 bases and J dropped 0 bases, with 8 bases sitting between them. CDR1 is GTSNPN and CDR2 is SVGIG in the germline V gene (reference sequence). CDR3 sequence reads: CAWSVGGYQETQYF. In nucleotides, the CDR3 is TGTGCCTGGAGTGTAGGAGGGTACCAAGAGACCCAGTACTTC. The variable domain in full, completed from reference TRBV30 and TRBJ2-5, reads SQTIHQWPATLVQPVGSPLSLECTVEGTSNPNLYWYRQAAGRGLQLLFYSVGIGQISSEVPQNLSASRPQDRQFILSSKKLLLSDSGFYLCAWSVGGYQETQYFGPGTRLLVL.

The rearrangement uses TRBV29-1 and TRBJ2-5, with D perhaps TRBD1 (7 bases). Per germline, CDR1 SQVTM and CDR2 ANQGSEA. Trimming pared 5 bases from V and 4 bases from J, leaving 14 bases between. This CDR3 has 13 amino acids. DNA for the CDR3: TGCAGCGTTACACCAGGGGGAGGAGAGACCCAGTACTTC. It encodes CSVTPGGGETQYF.

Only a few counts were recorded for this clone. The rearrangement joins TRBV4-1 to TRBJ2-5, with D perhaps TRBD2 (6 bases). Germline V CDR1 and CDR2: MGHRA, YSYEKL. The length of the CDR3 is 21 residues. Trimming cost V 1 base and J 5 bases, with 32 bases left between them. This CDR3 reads CASSQVGQGPHWREYVETQYF. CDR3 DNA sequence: TGCGCCAGCAGCCAAGTGGGGCAGGGTCCTCATTGGCGGGAATATGTGGAGACCCAGTACTTC.

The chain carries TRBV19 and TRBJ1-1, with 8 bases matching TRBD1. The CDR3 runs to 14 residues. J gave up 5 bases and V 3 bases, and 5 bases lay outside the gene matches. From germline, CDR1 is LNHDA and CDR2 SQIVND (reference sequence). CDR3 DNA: TGTGCCAGTAGTATCGGGACAGGAAGAACTGAAGCTTTCTTT. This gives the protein CASSIGTGRTEAFF.